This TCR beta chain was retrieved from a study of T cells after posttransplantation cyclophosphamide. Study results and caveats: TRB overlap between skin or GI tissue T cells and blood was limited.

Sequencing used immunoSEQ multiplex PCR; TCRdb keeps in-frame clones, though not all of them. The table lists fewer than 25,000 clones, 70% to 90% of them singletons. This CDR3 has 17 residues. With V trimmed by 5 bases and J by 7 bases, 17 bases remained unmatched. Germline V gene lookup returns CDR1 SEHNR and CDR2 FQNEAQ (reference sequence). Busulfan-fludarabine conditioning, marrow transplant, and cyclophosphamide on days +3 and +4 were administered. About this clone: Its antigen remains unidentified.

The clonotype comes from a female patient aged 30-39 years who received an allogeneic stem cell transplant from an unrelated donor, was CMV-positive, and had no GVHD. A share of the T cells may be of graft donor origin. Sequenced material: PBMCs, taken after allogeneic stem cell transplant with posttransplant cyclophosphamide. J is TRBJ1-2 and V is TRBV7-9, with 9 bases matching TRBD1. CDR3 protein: CASSPLVSGTGSAGYTF. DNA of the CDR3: TGTGCCAGCAGCCCCCTCGTCTCCGGGACAGGGTCTGCTGGCTACACCTTC.